This T cell receptor beta chain stems from a study of Graves' ophthalmopathy and Graves' hyperthyroidism. This clonotype occurred many times. Scientists amplified the TCR beta CDR3 regions from RNA transcripts. The workflow started with a first-round RT-PCR run with HTBI primers and then moved on to a second-round multiplex PCR. TCRdb reprocessed the multiplex PCR reads via MiXCR and lists one record per CDR3 protein. The sample yields hundreds of thousands of distinct CDR3 sequences, around a fifth seen once. V lost 5 bases to trimming and J lost 2 bases, with 9 bases between them. CDR3 length equals 13 residues. The germline V gene has CDR1 LNHDA and CDR2 SQIVND (reference sequence).

The chain carries TRBV19 and TRBJ1-2; D is unclear. The sequence derives from a woman aged 18-30 years with stable Graves' hyperthyroidism. Some clones in this sample may be carry-over from other donors' samples. Source material: peripheral blood. The CDR3 reads CASSVDVNYGYTF. The CDR3 DNA sequence: TGTGCCAGTAGTGTCGACGTGAACTATGGCTACACCTTC.